This TCR beta chain is drawn from a study of blood T cell repertoires in COVID-19. Germline V CDR1 and CDR2: MRHNA, SNTAGT. The CDR3 extends over 16 amino acids. V trimming: 4 bases; J trimming: 2 bases; junction bases outside the gene matches: 8. There are many counts of this clone. The table came from immunoSEQ multiplex PCR; TCRdb's copy has only in-frame clones and leaves some out. The profile shows some 320,000 clones, roughly 91% of them singletons. Sequencing was performed on peripheral blood. The chain uses TRBV6-4 and TRBJ2-3; 8 nucleotides match TRBD2. The TCR originated in a woman aged 25-40 years with COVID-19, enrolled during active disease. The CDR3 protein is CASSGEAGADTDTQYF. The CDR3 nucleotides read TGTGCCAGCAGTGGGGAAGCGGGGGCGGACACAGATACGCAGTATTTT.